These 7 T cell receptor beta chains were sequenced from one sample in a study of neurological immune-mediated disorders. Specified time point: longitudinal time-point 3. One entry per CDR3 protein results from TCRdb running MiXCR on the 5' RACE reads. The table lists roughly 100,000 distinct CDR3 sequences, 11% of them singletons. Source material: PBMCs. Receptor source: a female donor with HTLV-1-associated myelopathy (HAM/TSP).

The chain is built from TRBV5-1 and TRBJ2-5; the D gene is possibly TRBD1 (6 bases). Germline loops: CDR1 SGHRS, CDR2 YFSETQ. This CDR3 has 14 amino acids. V dropped 4 bases and J dropped 1 base, with 11 bases sitting between them. The CDR3 sequence is CASSEQGPQETQYF. CDR3 sequence (DNA): TGCGCCAGCAGCGAACAGGGCCCCCAAGAGACCCAGTACTTC.

This clonotype was seen ten or more times. V usage is TRBV9 and J usage is TRBJ2-3, with unresolved D. The germline V gene encodes CDR1 SGDLS and CDR2 YYNGEE. The CDR3 runs to 15 residues. The ends were cut back, 0 bases at V and 2 bases at J, with 10 bases in the middle. This chain's CDR3 is CASSVGGLHTDTQYF. The CDR3 DNA reads TGTGCCAGCAGCGTAGGTGGGCTACACACAGATACGCAGTATTTT.

Ten or more counts support this clonotype. The genes are TRBV7-9 and TRBJ2-5; tentative D call: TRBD1 (6 bases). Germline V gives CDR1 SEHNR, CDR2 FQNEAQ (reference sequence). V lost 5 bases and J 1 base, leaving 14 bases between the germline ends. The CDR3 extends over 15 amino acids. CDR3 nucleotides: TGTGCCAGCAGCCTGAGGGACAACCGCCAAGAGACCCAGTACTTC. Residues: CASSLRDNRQETQYF. Full variable domain (rest looked up from reference TRBV7-9 and TRBJ2-5): DTGVSQNPRHKITKRGQNVTFRCDPISEHNRLYWYRQTLGQGPEFLTYFQNEAQLEKSRLLSDRFSAERPKGSFSTLEIQRTEQGDSAMYLCASSLRDNRQETQYFGPGTRLLVL.

This clonotype was detected only a few times. V is TRBV20-1 and J is TRBJ1-2; D is unclear. Germline CDR1 DFQATT, CDR2 SNEGSKA (reference sequence). The CDR3 covers 11 residues. Deletions cut 3 bases from V and 5 bases from J, with 7 bases between. The CDR3 region has the DNA TGCAGTGCTAGTGAGACATATGGCTACACCTTC. It translates to CSASETYGYTF.

Ten or more counts support this clonotype. CDR3 bases: TGTGCCAGCAGTTTTGCGGGGGCCAGCAAAAATACGCAGTATTTT. Residues: CASSFAGASKNTQYF. V gene TRBV6-2 or TRBV6-3 combines with J gene TRBJ2-3; possibly TRBD2 for D (7 bases). Germline V gene data show CDR1 as MNHEY and CDR2 as SVGEGT. The CDR3 runs 15 residues. The germline V and J ends were trimmed by 4 bases and 7 bases, with 18 bases remaining between them.

About this clonotype itself: Germline is not matched at one junction end, which may reflect a read error. J is TRBJ2-7 and V is TRBV9, with TRBD1 matching over 8 bases. The length of the CDR3 is 13 residues. Germline V CDR1 and CDR2: SGDLS, YYNGEE. CDR3 nucleotides: TGTGTCAGCACCACCGGGACAGGCTACGAGCAGTACTTC. This translates into CVSTTGTGYEQYF.

This clonotype was seen repeatedly, ten times or more. This rearrangement joins TRBV24-1 to TRBJ2-5; TRBD1 matches at 7 bases. CDR1 KGHDR and CDR2 SFDVKD come from the germline V gene. This CDR3 comprises 15 residues. The V segment lost 3 bases and the J segment 1 base; nucleotides outside the gene matches: 4. The CDR3 DNA reads as TGTGCCACCAGTGATGACAGGGTCGCCCAAGAGACCCAGTACTTC. Residues: CATSDDRVAQETQYF.